This paragraph covers one T cell receptor (beta chain) sequence. This sample is drawn from a study of blood T cell repertoires in COVID-19. The data were produced by immunoSEQ multiplex PCR, yet TCRdb's version contains in-frame clones alone and is incomplete. The top ten clones hold 7% to 10% of a sample with 150,000 to 200,000 clones, 80% to 90% of them seen once. Between the trimmed V and J ends, which lost 2 bases and 2 bases, there was a span of 5 bases. The CDR3 has 13 residues. The germline V gene encodes CDR1 SGHTA and CDR2 FQGTGA. The sequence was collected from a man aged 50-60 years with active or convalescent COVID-19. This rearrangement joins TRBV7-3 to TRBJ2-3; no firm D call. Sequencing was performed on peripheral blood. The CDR3 reads CASSLFNTDTQYF. In DNA, the CDR3 is TGTGCCAGCAGCTTATTTAACACAGATACGCAGTATTTT.